This passage covers 29 T cell receptor beta chains from one sample sequenced in a study of blood T cells in healthy people across ages. Sample-barcoded 5' priming and a J-beta primer mix drove a second PCR of roughly 7 to 11 cycles. TCRdb recomputed calls from the 5' RACE reads with MiXCR, one row per CDR3 protein. The sample contains about 1.4 million distinct CDR3 sequences, roughly 59% of which appear only once. Sequencing input: blood. The origin of the receptors is a young man in good health.

The chain links TRBV15 to TRBJ2-3; a possible D gene is TRBD2 (5 bases). CDR1 is LNHNV and CDR2 is YYDKDF in the germline V gene (reference sequence). V lost 0 bases to trimming and J lost 5 bases, with 6 bases between them. This CDR3 is 13 amino acids long. For the CDR3, the DNA is TGTGCCACCAGCAGAGACGCGGGAGATACGCAGTATTTT. Residues: CATSRDAGDTQYF.

This clonotype was counted only a few times. CDR3 amino acids: CAISDPGGRTEAFF. CDR3 DNA sequence: TGTGCCATCAGTGACCCAGGGGGGCGAACTGAAGCTTTCTTT. The V gene is TRBV10-3, the J gene TRBJ1-1, with TRBD1 identical over 7 bases. Trimming cost V 3 bases and J 5 bases; bases outside gene matches: 6. Germline V gene lookup returns CDR1 ENHRY and CDR2 SYGVKD. The CDR3 runs to 14 residues.

The chain couples TRBV7-2 to TRBJ2-7; a weak D match, TRBD1 (6 bases). The CDR3 runs to 14 residues. Germline V gene data show CDR1 as SGHTA and CDR2 as FQGNSA. Trimming removed 2 bases at V and 3 bases at J, with 11 bases between. The CDR3 reads CASSLTGTYYEQYF. CDR3 bases: TGTGCCAGCAGCTTAACCGGGACATACTACGAGCAGTACTTC.

This clonotype has only a few counts. The chain combines TRBV20-1 with TRBJ1-4; 9 nucleotides align to TRBD1. The J segment lost 8 bases and the V segment lost 5 bases, leaving 6 bases of the junction unmatched. The CDR3 sequence is 13 residues long. Germline V gene sequence: CDR1 DFQATT, CDR2 SNEGSKA (reference sequence). Here the CDR3 reads CSAPGTGREKLFF. The CDR3 bases are TGCAGTGCTCCCGGGACAGGGCGGGAAAAACTGTTTTTT.

The CDR3: CASSPSAGNEDYGYTF. CDR3 DNA sequence: TGTGCCAGCAGCCCCTCAGCAGGGAATGAAGACTATGGCTACACCTTC. The rearrangement joins TRBV27 to TRBJ1-2; D perhaps matches TRBD1 (5 bases). Germline V gene lookup returns CDR1 MNHEY and CDR2 SMNVEV (reference sequence). V dropped 6 bases and J dropped 3 bases, with 20 bases sitting between them. CDR3 length: 16 amino acids.

V is TRBV4-1 and J is TRBJ2-6; D is undetermined. Trimming removed 1 base from V and 4 bases from J, with 8 bases in between. The CDR3 extends over 15 amino acids. CDR1 MGHRA and CDR2 YSYEKL come from the germline V gene. CDR3 nucleotide sequence: TGCGCCAGCAGCCAAGTTGCGACAGGGGCCAACGTCCTGACTTTC. Protein: CASSQVATGANVLTF.

The rearrangement links TRBV7-2 to TRBJ2-4, with D possibly TRBD1 on 5 matching bases. The DNA end favors TRBJ2-7, so the J call may be wrong. The germline gives CDR1 SGHTA, CDR2 FQGNSA. The CDR3 sequence is 15 residues long. CDR3 region: CASSLEVGLTYEQYF. The CDR3 DNA sequence: TGTGCCAGCAGCTTAGAAGTGGGGCTTACCTACGAGCAGTACTTC.

The V gene is TRBV12-3 or TRBV12-4, the J gene TRBJ1-2; the D is unclear. V was shortened by 6 bases and J by 12 bases, with 17 bases between the two germline ends. The CDR3 consists of 12 residues. CDR3 loop: CASSHRHAVDTF. The CDR3 nucleotides read TGTGCCAGCAGCCACAGACACGCGGTGGACACCTTC.

This clonotype was seen a handful of times. The gene calls are TRBV15 and TRBJ2-5, with D maybe TRBD1 (6 bases). V gave up 0 bases and J gave up 11 bases, with 19 bases separating them. Germline CDR1 reads LNHNV; CDR2 reads YYDKDF (reference sequence). The length of the CDR3 is 15 residues. This CDR3 is CATSRDVSWHTGQYF. The CDR3 DNA reads as TGTGCCACCAGCAGAGATGTATCCTGGCACACAGGGCAGTACTTC.

The rearrangement links TRBV28 to TRBJ2-5; D is perhaps TRBD2 (5 bases). The CDR3 sequence is 14 residues long. V lost 8 bases, J lost 2 bases, and 15 bases lay in between. Looked up from germline, CDR1 is MDHEN and CDR2 is SYDVKM. CDR3: CASAIQWRQETQYF. CDR3 coding DNA: TGTGCCAGCGCCATTCAGTGGAGGCAAGAGACCCAGTACTTC.

Here the CDR3 reads CASSLATSGGANEQFF. In nucleotides, the CDR3 is TGTGCCAGCAGCTTGGCCACTAGCGGGGGAGCCAATGAGCAGTTCTTC. The V and J genes are TRBV5-5 and TRBJ2-1; 11 bases agree with TRBD2. Unmatched junction bases numbered 5, after V lost 0 bases and J lost 6 bases. The CDR3 covers 16 residues. Germline-derived CDR1 and CDR2 are SGHKS and YYEKEE (reference sequence).

The chain uses TRBV25-1 and TRBJ1-5; D is undetermined. This CDR3 is 15 amino acids long. V lost 4 bases and J lost 4, with 14 bases in between. Per germline, CDR1 MGHDK and CDR2 SYGVNS. This chain's CDR3 is CASSGGESGNQPQHF. The CDR3 coding sequence is TGTGCCAGCAGTGGTGGGGAGAGTGGGAATCAGCCCCAGCATTTT.

Many counts were recorded for this clonotype. This rearrangement joins TRBV27 to TRBJ2-7; either TRBD1 or TRBD2 may supply D (5 bases each). In germline, CDR1 is MNHEY, CDR2 SMNVEV (reference sequence). V was cut by 0 bases and J by 4 bases, with 7 bases left in between. The length of the CDR3 is 13 residues. Here the CDR3 reads CASSLSGVYEQYF. Written as DNA, the CDR3 is TGTGCCAGCAGTTTATCGGGGGTGTACGAGCAGTACTTC.

On this clonotype: Germline and junction disagree at one end, which may indicate a read error. V usage is TRBV5-1 and J usage is TRBJ2-5, with 9 bases identical to TRBD1. Germline V gene lookup returns CDR1 SGHRS and CDR2 YFSETQ. The CDR3 consists of 14 residues. The CDR3 reads CASSLRTGEETQYF. The CDR3 DNA is TGTGCCAGCAGCCTAAGGACAGGGGAAGAGACCCAGTACTTC.

Regarding this clonotype: Compared with germline, one end of the junction differs, possibly owing to a read error. The rearrangement joins TRBV15 to TRBJ2-1; unclear D gene. CDR1 and CDR2 from the germline V gene are LNHNV and YYDKDF (reference sequence). This CDR3 has 15 amino acids. In nucleotides, the CDR3 is TGTCCCACCAGCAGAGAGGTGGGCGCCTACAATGAGCAGTTCTTC. This gives the protein CPTSREVGAYNEQFF.

V gene TRBV4-3 combines with J gene TRBJ2-5; D not certain. This CDR3 has 16 residues. V gave up 3 bases and J gave up 4 bases, with 18 bases separating them. CDR1 is LGHNA and CDR2 is YSLEER in the germline V gene. As DNA, the CDR3 is TGCGCCAGCAGCCATGGATTAACCCTACGAGGAGAGACCCAGTACTTC. This encodes CASSHGLTLRGETQYF.

The table lists this clonotype with a count of one. V usage is TRBV11-2 and J usage is TRBJ2-2; 7 nucleotides line up with TRBD1. The CDR3 contains 14 residues. V lost 5 bases and J lost 3; bases outside the gene matches: 3. Germline V gene lookup returns CDR1 SGHAT and CDR2 FQNNGV. CDR3 loop: CASSRDSYTGELFF. CDR3 nucleotides: TGTGCCAGCAGCCGGGACAGCTACACCGGGGAGCTGTTTTTT.

J is TRBJ2-7 and V is TRBV7-9; 8 nucleotides align to TRBD1. Germline trimming cut 5 bases from V and 3 bases from J; bases unmatched to any gene: 9. The CDR3 spans 15 residues. Germline V gives CDR1 SEHNR, CDR2 FQNEAQ (reference sequence). The CDR3 nucleotides read TGTGCCAGCAGCCCCTCCCAGGGGGCGATCTACGAGCAGTACTTC. Its protein product is CASSPSQGAIYEQYF. Full variable domain (outside the CDR3, taken from reference TRBV7-9 and TRBJ2-7): DTGVSQNPRHKITKRGQNVTFRCDPISEHNRLYWYRQTLGQGPEFLTYFQNEAQLEKSRLLSDRFSAERPKGSFSTLEIQRTEQGDSAMYLCASSPSQGAIYEQYFGPGTRLTVT.

This rearrangement joins TRBV29-1 to TRBJ2-3, with 12 bases lining up with TRBD2. Trimming cost V 8 bases and J 3 bases; bases outside gene matches: 9. CDR1 is SQVTM, CDR2 ANQGSEA, per germline. The CDR3 spans 15 residues. The CDR3 loop is CSSTPTSGSTDTQYF. The CDR3, as DNA: TGCAGCTCTACGCCGACTAGCGGGAGTACAGATACGCAGTATTTT.

This clonotype was detected only a few times. V is TRBV13 and J is TRBJ2-5; 10 bases are shared with TRBD2. The CDR3 spans 14 residues. Germline V gives CDR1 PRHDT, CDR2 FYEKMQ (reference sequence). V lost 4 bases, J lost 4 bases, and 3 bases stayed unmatched. CDR3 sequence (DNA): TGTGCCAGCAGCTCTCGGACTAGCGGAGAGACCCAGTACTTC. Residues: CASSSRTSGETQYF.

This chain connects TRBV6-1 to TRBJ1-3; unclear D gene. This CDR3 has 14 residues. V was shortened by 5 bases and J by 3 bases, with 11 bases between the two germline ends. The V gene's germline CDR1 is MNHNS and CDR2 SASEGT. For the CDR3, the DNA is TGTGCCAGCAGTCCCATTGGGGTTGGAAACACCATATATTTT. It translates to CASSPIGVGNTIYF.

This chain links TRBV9 with TRBJ1-2, with D perhaps matching TRBD1 (6 bases). Germline V CDR1 and CDR2: SGDLS, YYNGEE. V lost 4 bases and J lost 6, with 10 bases in between. The CDR3 is made up of 12 amino acids. CDR3 in DNA: TGTGCCAGCAGCTGGACAGAAAATGGCTACACCTTC. Protein product: CASSWTENGYTF.

The chain links TRBV5-1 to TRBJ2-3; TRBD1 aligns across 11 bases. The CDR3 spans 15 residues. V was pared by 2 bases and J by 4 bases, with 3 bases of the junction left unmatched. The germline V gene has CDR1 SGHRS and CDR2 YFSETQ. The CDR3 bases are TGCGCCAGCAGCTTAGGACAGGGGGCAGCAGATACGCAGTATTTT. Encoded protein: CASSLGQGAADTQYF.

This clonotype showed up just a few times. CDR3 sequence reads: CASSSREGSDDEQYF. In DNA form, the CDR3 reads TGTGCCAGCAGCTCGCGCGAGGGGAGTGACGACGAGCAGTACTTC. The chain combines TRBV7-9 with TRBJ2-7; D might be TRBD1 or TRBD2, each matching 5 bases. Germline CDR1 reads SEHNR; CDR2 reads FQNEAQ (reference sequence). The CDR3 runs to 15 residues. Trimming shortened V by 4 bases and J by 5 bases, and 18 bases separated the two germline ends.

This chain uses TRBV4-1 with TRBJ1-5; 8 bases agree with TRBD1. J was trimmed by 6 bases and V by 0 bases; bases with no gene match: 7. The CDR3 is made up of 16 amino acids. Germline loops: CDR1 MGHRA, CDR2 YSYEKL. The CDR3 loop is CASSQDWQGASQPQHF. The CDR3 nucleotides are TGCGCCAGCAGCCAAGATTGGCAGGGGGCTTCTCAGCCCCAGCATTTT.

As for this clonotype: Given a much more abundant clone one base away, this may be a read error. The chain links TRBV2 to TRBJ2-3; D is possibly TRBD1 (5 bases). The CDR3 sequence is 14 residues long. Germline V CDR1 and CDR2: SNHLY, FYNNEI. The CDR3 region has the DNA TGTGCCAACAGTGGCAGGGTCGGAACAGATACGCAGTATTTT. This codes for CANSGRVGTDTQYF.

The gene calls are TRBV9 and TRBJ1-2; D gene unclear. CDR3 size: 12 residues. With 0 bases removed from V and 7 bases from J, the gap between germline ends came to 7 bases. Germline values: CDR1 SGDLS, CDR2 YYNGEE. CDR3 in DNA: TGTGCCAGCAGCGTAGATCGGAGTGGCTACACCTTC. It codes for CASSVDRSGYTF.

The V and J genes are TRBV20-1 and TRBJ2-3; no reliable D call. Trimming removed 1 base at V and 2 bases at J, with 16 bases between. The CDR3 is made up of 16 amino acids. Germline V gene sequence: CDR1 DFQATT, CDR2 SNEGSKA (reference sequence). DNA of the CDR3: TGCAGTGCTAGAGGTTGGGGAAAGGAACCCACAGATACGCAGTATTTT. It yields the protein CSARGWGKEPTDTQYF.

The chain has TRBV7-9 and TRBJ1-2, with a possible D match to TRBD1 (6 bases). The CDR3 runs to 13 residues. The V end was cut by 5 bases, the J end by 8 bases, with 15 bases between. The germline V gene has CDR1 SEHNR and CDR2 FQNEAQ (reference sequence). The CDR3, as DNA: TGTGCCAGCAGCCAGGACAGTCTGGAGGGCTACACCTTC. Translation gives CASSQDSLEGYTF.